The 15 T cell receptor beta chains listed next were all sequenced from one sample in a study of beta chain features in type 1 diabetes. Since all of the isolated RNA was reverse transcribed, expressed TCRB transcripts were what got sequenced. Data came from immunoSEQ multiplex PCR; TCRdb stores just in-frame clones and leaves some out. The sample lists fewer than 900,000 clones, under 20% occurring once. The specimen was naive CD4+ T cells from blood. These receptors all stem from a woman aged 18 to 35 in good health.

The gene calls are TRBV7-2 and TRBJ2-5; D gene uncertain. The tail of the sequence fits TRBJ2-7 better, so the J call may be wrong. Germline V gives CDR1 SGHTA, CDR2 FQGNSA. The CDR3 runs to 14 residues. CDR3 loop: CASSFSHNSYEQYF. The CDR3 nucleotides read TGTGCCAGCAGCTTCAGTCATAACTCCTACGAGCAGTACTTC.

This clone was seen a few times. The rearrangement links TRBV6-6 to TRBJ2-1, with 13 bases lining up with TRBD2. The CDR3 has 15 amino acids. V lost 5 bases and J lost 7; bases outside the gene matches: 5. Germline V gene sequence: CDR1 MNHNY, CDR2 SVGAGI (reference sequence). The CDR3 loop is CASSQGTSGNNEQFF. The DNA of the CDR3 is TGTGCCAGCAGTCAAGGGACTAGCGGGAATAATGAGCAGTTCTTC.

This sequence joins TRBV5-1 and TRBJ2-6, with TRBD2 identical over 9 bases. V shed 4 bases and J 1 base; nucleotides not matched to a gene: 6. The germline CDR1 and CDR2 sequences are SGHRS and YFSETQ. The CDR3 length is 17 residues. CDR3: CASSLSSGRSGANVLTF. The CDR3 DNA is TGCGCCAGCAGCCTCTCCAGCGGGAGGTCTGGGGCCAACGTCCTGACTTTC.

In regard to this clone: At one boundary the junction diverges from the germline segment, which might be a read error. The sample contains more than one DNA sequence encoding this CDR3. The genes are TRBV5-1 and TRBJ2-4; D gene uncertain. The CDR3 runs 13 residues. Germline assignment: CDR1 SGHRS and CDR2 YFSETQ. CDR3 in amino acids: CASSLAFENIQYF. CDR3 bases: TGTGCCAGCAGCTTGGCCTTTGAGAACATTCAGTACTTC.

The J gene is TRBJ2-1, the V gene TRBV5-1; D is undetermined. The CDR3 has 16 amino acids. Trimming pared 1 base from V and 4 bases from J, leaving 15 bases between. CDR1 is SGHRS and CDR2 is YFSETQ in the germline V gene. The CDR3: CASSLRTALPYNEQFF. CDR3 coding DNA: TGCGCCAGCAGCTTGAGGACCGCGCTTCCATACAATGAGCAGTTCTTC.

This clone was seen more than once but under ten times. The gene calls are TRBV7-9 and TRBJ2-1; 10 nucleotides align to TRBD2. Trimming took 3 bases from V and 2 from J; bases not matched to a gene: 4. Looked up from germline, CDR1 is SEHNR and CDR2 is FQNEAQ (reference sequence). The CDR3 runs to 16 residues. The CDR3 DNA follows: TGTGCCAGCAGCTTTCGCGGACTAGCGGCCTACAATGAGCAGTTCTTC. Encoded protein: CASSFRGLAAYNEQFF.

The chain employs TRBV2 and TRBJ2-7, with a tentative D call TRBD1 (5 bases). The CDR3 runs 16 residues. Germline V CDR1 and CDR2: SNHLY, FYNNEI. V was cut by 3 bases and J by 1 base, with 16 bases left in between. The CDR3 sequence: CASSDREWFKSYEQYF. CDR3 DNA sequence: TGTGCCAGCAGTGACAGGGAATGGTTTAAATCCTACGAGCAGTACTTC.

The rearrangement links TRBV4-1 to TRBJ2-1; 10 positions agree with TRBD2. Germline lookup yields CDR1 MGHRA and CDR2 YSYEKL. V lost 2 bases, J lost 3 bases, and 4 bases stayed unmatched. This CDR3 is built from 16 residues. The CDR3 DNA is TGCGCCAGCAGCCAAAGTAGCGGGAGGTTCTACAATGAGCAGTTCTTC. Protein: CASSQSSGRFYNEQFF.

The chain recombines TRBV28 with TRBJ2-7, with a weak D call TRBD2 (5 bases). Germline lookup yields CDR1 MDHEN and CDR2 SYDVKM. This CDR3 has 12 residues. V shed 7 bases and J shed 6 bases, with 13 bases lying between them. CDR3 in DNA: TGTGCCAGCAAGACCCCAGGACTCGAGCAGTACTTC. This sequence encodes CASKTPGLEQYF.

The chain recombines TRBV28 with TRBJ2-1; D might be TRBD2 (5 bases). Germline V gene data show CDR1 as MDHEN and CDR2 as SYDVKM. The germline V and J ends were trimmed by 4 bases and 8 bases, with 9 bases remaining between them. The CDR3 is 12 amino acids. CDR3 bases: TGTGCCAGCAGTTCTTCCGGGGATGAGCAGTTCTTC. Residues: CASSSSGDEQFF.

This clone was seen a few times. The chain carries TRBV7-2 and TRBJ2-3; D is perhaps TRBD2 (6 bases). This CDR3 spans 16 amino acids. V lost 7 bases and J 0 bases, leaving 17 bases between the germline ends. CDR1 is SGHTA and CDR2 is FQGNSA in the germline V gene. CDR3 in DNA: TGTGCCAGCACCTCGGGTTGGGGGAGGAGCACAGATACGCAGTATTTT. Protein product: CASTSGWGRSTDTQYF.

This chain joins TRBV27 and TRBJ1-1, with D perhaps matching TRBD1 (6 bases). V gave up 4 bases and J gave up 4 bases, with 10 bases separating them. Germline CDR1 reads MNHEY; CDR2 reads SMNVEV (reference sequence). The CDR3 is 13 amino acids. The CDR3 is CASSYRVRTEAFF. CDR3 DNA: TGTGCCAGCAGTTACAGGGTGCGCACTGAAGCTTTCTTT.

In nucleotides, the CDR3 is TGTGCCAGTAGTAAACTAGCGGGAGGGCCCAATGAGCAGTTCTTC. It yields the protein CASSKLAGGPNEQFF. This chain joins TRBV19 and TRBJ2-1, with 13 bases aligning to TRBD2. V was pared by 4 bases and J by 6 bases, with 3 bases of the junction left unmatched. The germline CDR1 and CDR2 sequences are LNHDA and SQIVND (reference sequence). The CDR3 runs to 15 residues.

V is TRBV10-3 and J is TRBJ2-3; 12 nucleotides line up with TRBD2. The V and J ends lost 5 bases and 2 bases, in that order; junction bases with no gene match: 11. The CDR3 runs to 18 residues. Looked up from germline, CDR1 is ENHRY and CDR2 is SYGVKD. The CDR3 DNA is TGTGCCATCAGTTTTCTAGCGGGAGGGCCCTCCGCCACAGATACGCAGTATTTT. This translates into CAISFLAGGPSATDTQYF.

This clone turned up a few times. In DNA, the CDR3 is TGTGCCAGCAGCCCCAGGCCCGGGAAGTACGAGCAGTACTTC. It encodes CASSPRPGKYEQYF. The chain couples TRBV7-2 to TRBJ2-7, with D perhaps TRBD2 (5 bases). Trimming removed 5 bases at V and 4 bases at J, with 15 bases between. Germline CDR1 SGHTA, CDR2 FQGNSA. The CDR3 is 14 residues long.